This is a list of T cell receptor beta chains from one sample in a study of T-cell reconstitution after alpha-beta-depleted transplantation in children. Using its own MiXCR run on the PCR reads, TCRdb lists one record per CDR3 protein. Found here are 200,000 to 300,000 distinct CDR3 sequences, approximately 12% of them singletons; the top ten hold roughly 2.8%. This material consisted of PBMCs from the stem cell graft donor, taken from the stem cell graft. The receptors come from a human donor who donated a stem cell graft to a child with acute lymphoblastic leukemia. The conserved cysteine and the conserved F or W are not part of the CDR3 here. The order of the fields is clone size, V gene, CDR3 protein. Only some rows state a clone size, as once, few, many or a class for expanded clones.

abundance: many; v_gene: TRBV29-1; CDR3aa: SVRGVNTGELF
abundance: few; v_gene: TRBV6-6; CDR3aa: ATFGVGTEAF
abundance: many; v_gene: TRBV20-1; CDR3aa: SARGSGNQPQH
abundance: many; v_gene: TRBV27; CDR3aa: ASSLSSGGDTEAF
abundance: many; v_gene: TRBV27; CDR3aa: ASSSTTGLQY
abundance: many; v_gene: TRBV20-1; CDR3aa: SARDTLGTGTYEQY
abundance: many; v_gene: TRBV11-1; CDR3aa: ASSLLAGLGQMNTEAF
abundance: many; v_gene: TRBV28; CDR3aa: ASSFPGTGRLTEAF
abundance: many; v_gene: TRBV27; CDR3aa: ASSSTGVGTDTQY
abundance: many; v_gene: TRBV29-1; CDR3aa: SAYVWANVLT
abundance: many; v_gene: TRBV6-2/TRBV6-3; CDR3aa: ASSIKAGVIHEQF
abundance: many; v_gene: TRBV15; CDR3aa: ATSRDRGPNYGYT
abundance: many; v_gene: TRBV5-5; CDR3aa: ASSFIVGGVPSYNEQF
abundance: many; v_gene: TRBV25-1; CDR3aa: ASSEIADTGELF
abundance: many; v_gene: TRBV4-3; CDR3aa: ASSQVVWSAGNIQY
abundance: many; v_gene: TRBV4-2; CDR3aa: ASSQEETTDTQY
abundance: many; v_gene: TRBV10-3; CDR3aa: AISDSTGELF
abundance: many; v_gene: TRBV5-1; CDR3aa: ASSLWAASGNTIY
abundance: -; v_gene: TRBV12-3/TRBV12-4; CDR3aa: ASNAGNREQY
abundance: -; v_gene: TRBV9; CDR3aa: ASSVSLTGELF
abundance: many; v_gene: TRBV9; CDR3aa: ASSAGGGNQPQH
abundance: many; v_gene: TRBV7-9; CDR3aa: ASSLVSADTQY